Presented here are 18 T cell receptor beta chains from one specimen sequenced in a study of blood T cell repertoires in COVID-19. Sequencing used immunoSEQ multiplex PCR; TCRdb keeps in-frame clones, though not all of them. The sample records 150,000 to 200,000 clones, 85% to 90% being singletons. The specimen sequenced was peripheral blood. The receptors originated from a woman aged 60 to 75 with COVID-19, enrolled during active disease.

The chain couples TRBV6-5 to TRBJ2-2; 12 positions match TRBD2. The CDR3 totals 15 residues. The germline gives CDR1 MNHEY, CDR2 SVGAGI. Losses at the gene ends were 5 bases for V and 6 bases for J; bases not matched to a gene: 4. The CDR3 DNA reads as TGTGCCAGCAGTCTAGCGGGAGGGCGGGCCGGGGAGCTGTTTTTT. Protein sequence: CASSLAGGRAGELFF.

The gene calls are TRBV10-3 and TRBJ1-2; TRBD1 matches 8 bases. The CDR3 contains 18 residues. The ends lost 11 bases at V and 3 bases at J; junction bases unmatched: 23. CDR1 and CDR2 (germline): ENHRY, SYGVKD. CDR3 bases: TGTGCCTCCCAAAAGGCCCCGGGGTCGGACAGGGCCTACTATGGCTACACCTTC. It specifies CASQKAPGSDRAYYGYTF.

V usage is TRBV18 and J usage is TRBJ1-5; D perhaps matches TRBD1 (5 bases). This CDR3 spans 17 amino acids. The V gene's germline CDR1 is KGHSH and CDR2 LQKENI. Trimming shortened V by 3 bases and J by 0 bases, and 15 bases separated the two germline ends. The CDR3 loop reads CASSPQSGKRSNQPQHF. The CDR3 nucleotides read TGTGCCAGCTCACCGCAATCAGGGAAGCGTAGCAATCAGCCCCAGCATTTT.

With respect to this clone: The junction departs from the called germline gene at one end, perhaps through a read error. The chain uses TRBV4-3 and TRBJ2-1; TRBD2 might be the D (6 bases). Germline V gene data show CDR1 as LGHNA and CDR2 as YSLEER. This CDR3 region has 14 residues. The CDR3 region has the DNA TGCGCCAGCAGACAAGCGGGCTCCTACAATGAGCAGTTCTTC. Translation gives CASRQAGSYNEQFF.

The chain recombines TRBV5-5 with TRBJ1-5, with 7 bases matching TRBD1. The CDR3 covers 17 residues. Trimming took 5 bases from V and 0 from J; bases not matched to a gene: 11. The germline CDR1 and CDR2 sequences are SGHKS and YYEKEE (reference sequence). The CDR3 loop reads CASRRDSRLYSNQPQHF. DNA of the CDR3: TGTGCCAGCAGGCGGGACAGCCGTTTATATAGCAATCAGCCCCAGCATTTT.

The genes are TRBV5-1 and TRBJ1-2, with no clear D. Germline-derived CDR1 and CDR2 are SGHRS and YFSETQ. There are 15 residues in the CDR3. The V end lost 0 bases, the J end lost 4 bases, and 13 bases lay between the germline ends. CDR3 in amino acids: CASSLAGSPSYGYTF. In DNA, the CDR3 is TGCGCCAGCAGCTTGGCCGGGTCTCCCTCCTATGGCTACACCTTC.

This chain uses TRBV11-1 with TRBJ2-3; D is undetermined. Per the germline V gene, CDR1 is SGHAT and CDR2 is FQDESV (reference sequence). There are 14 residues in the CDR3. The germline V and J ends were trimmed by 1 base and 7 bases, with 12 bases remaining between them. The CDR3 sequence: CASSLGYTPYTQYF. In DNA form, the CDR3 reads TGTGCCAGCAGCTTAGGATACACCCCCTATACGCAGTATTTT.

The V gene is TRBV27, the J gene TRBJ1-5, with 7 bases identical to TRBD1. Germline-derived CDR1 and CDR2 are MNHEY and SMNVEV (reference sequence). Germline trimming cut 6 bases from V and 3 bases from J; bases unmatched to any gene: 5. The CDR3 extends over 14 amino acids. CDR3 in amino acids: CASSQGQYNQPQHF. CDR3 coding DNA: TGTGCCAGCAGCCAGGGACAGTACAATCAGCCCCAGCATTTT.

The chain joins TRBV15 to TRBJ1-5, with TRBD1 as a possible D gene (5 bases). Germline CDR1 is LNHNV and CDR2 is YYDKDF (reference sequence). The CDR3 runs to 15 residues. V lost 5 bases, J lost 7 bases, and 18 bases lay in between. The CDR3 is CATSARGTLEQPQHF. CDR3 DNA sequence: TGTGCCACCAGCGCCCGCGGGACGTTGGAACAGCCCCAGCATTTT.

The chain is built from TRBV4-2 and TRBJ1-1, with no clear D. The germline gives CDR1 LGHNA, CDR2 YNFKEQ. The CDR3 spans 18 residues. V dropped 5 bases and J dropped 4 bases, with 26 bases sitting between them. CDR3 nucleotide sequence: TGTGCCAGCAGCTCCCTTAAACGGCAAGGGAGGCTAGGCACTGAAGCTTTCTTT. It codes for CASSSLKRQGRLGTEAFF.

V usage is TRBV3-1 (or the pseudogene TRBV3-2) and J usage is TRBJ1-1; maybe TRBD1 (6 bases). The CDR3 extends over 12 amino acids. The V end was cut by 4 bases, the J end by 8 bases, with 11 bases between. Germline assignment: CDR1 LGHDT and CDR2 YNNKEL (reference sequence). CDR3 nucleotides: TGTGCCAGCAGCCGGGTACAGGGAGAAGCTTTCTTT. Its protein is CASSRVQGEAFF.

This rearrangement joins TRBV9 to TRBJ1-1; TRBD1 matches at 9 bases. Per the germline V gene, CDR1 is SGDLS and CDR2 is YYNGEE. Unmatched junction bases numbered 6, after V lost 4 bases and J lost 2 bases. The CDR3 sequence is 15 residues long. Here the CDR3 reads CASSLTTGGNTEAFF. CDR3 nucleotide sequence: TGTGCCAGCAGCCTAACGACAGGGGGAAACACTGAAGCTTTCTTT. Full variable domain (missing parts from reference TRBV9 and TRBJ1-1): DSGVTQTPKHLITATGQRVTLRCSPRSGDLSVYWYQQSLDQGLQFLIQYYNGEERAKGNILERFSAQQFPDLHSELNLSSLELGDSALYFCASSLTTGGNTEAFFGQGTRLTVV.

The V gene is TRBV6-5, the J gene TRBJ1-5, with 8 nucleotides matching TRBD1. Germline assignment: CDR1 MNHEY and CDR2 SVGAGI. V trimming: 6 bases; J trimming: 3 bases; junction bases outside the gene matches: 7. This CDR3 has 15 residues. The CDR3 coding sequence is TGTGCCAGCAGCCTGAACAGGGGGACCAATCAGCCCCAGCATTTT. It specifies CASSLNRGTNQPQHF.

Here the CDR3 reads CASSLGASGSYEQYF. CDR3 DNA: TGTGCCAGCAGCTTAGGGGCTAGCGGGAGCTACGAGCAGTACTTC. This rearrangement joins TRBV7-2 to TRBJ2-7, with 10 positions matching TRBD2. The V segment lost 1 base and the J segment 3 bases; nucleotides outside the gene matches: 3. The CDR3 covers 15 residues. CDR1 and CDR2 (germline): SGHTA, FQGNSA.

Remarks on this clone: Within the sample, other DNA sequences also encode this same CDR3. This chain links TRBV24-1 with TRBJ2-7; TRBD1 aligns across 10 bases. The CDR3 contains 15 residues. Germline V gives CDR1 KGHDR, CDR2 SFDVKD. J gave up 3 bases and V 3 bases, and 4 bases lay outside the gene matches. The CDR3 protein is CATSDPGQGSYEQYF. Here the CDR3 DNA reads TGTGCCACCAGTGATCCGGGACAGGGGAGCTACGAGCAGTACTTC.

The gene calls are TRBV9 and TRBJ1-1; D may be TRBD1 (5 bases). The CDR3 has 12 amino acids. Trimming shortened V by 4 bases and J by 3 bases, and 7 bases separated the two germline ends. Per the germline V gene, CDR1 is SGDLS and CDR2 is YYNGEE. Written as DNA, the CDR3 is TGTGCCAGCAGCCAGGGCCACACTGAAGCTTTCTTT. Residues: CASSQGHTEAFF.

The chain employs TRBV19 and TRBJ1-6, with D unclear. Per germline, CDR1 LNHDA and CDR2 SQIVND (reference sequence). Trimming shortened V by 3 bases and J by 4 bases, and 7 bases separated the two germline ends. CDR3 length: 14 residues. This chain's CDR3 is CASSIPGYNSPLHF. CDR3 nucleotide sequence: TGTGCCAGTAGTATCCCCGGGTATAATTCACCCCTCCACTTT.

V and J are TRBV6-4 and TRBJ2-1; a possible D gene is TRBD1 (5 bases). Trimming took 4 bases from V and 6 from J, leaving 10 bases between them. This CDR3 spans 13 amino acids. CDR1 is MRHNA, CDR2 SNTAGT, per germline. In DNA, the CDR3 is TGTGCCAGCAGTGGTGGGGCCGGCAATGAGCAGTTCTTC. It is translated as CASSGGAGNEQFF.